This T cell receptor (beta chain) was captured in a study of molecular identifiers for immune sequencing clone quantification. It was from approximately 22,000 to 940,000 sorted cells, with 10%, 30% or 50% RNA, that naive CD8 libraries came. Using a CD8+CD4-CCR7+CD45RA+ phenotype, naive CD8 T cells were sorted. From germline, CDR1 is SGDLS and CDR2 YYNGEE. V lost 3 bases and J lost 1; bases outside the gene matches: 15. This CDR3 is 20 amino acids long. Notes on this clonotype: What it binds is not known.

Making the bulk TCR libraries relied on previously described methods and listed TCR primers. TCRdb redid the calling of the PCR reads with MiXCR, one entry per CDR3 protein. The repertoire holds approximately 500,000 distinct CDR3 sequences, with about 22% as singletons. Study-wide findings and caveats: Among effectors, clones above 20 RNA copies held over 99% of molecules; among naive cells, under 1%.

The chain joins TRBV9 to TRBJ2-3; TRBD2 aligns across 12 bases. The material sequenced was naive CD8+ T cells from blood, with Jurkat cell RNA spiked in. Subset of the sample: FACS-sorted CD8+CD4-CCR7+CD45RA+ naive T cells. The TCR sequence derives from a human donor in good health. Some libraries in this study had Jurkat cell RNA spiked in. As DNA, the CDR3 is TGTGCCAGCAGCGATGGGACTAGCGGGTACCAACCAATTGGCACAGATACGCAGTATTTT. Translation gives CASSDGTSGYQPIGTDTQYF.